Listed below are T cell receptor beta chains from one sample, sequenced in a study of T cells expressing NK-cell markers. TCRdb re-called the 5' RACE reads and catalogs CDR3 proteins one per entry, DNA excluded. The sample data list about 540,000 distinct CDR3 sequences. The sample consisted of blood T cells: a sorted CD56 or NKG2C T cell subset, CD4+ or CD8+ T cells, or bulk PBMC T cells (not recorded which). Receptors originate from a man between 18 and 35 years old in good health. The CDR3 runs from the conserved cysteine through the conserved F or W.

len: 16
j_gene: TRBJ2-2
v_gene: TRBV7-6
CDR3aa: CASSLGARDNTGELFF

len: 13
j_gene: TRBJ1-2
v_gene: TRBV6-4
CDR3aa: CASSAAGDYGYTF

len: 15
j_gene: TRBJ1-4
v_gene: TRBV5-1
CDR3aa: CASSPQDRVNEKLFF

len: 13
j_gene: TRBJ1-2
v_gene: TRBV18
CDR3aa: CASSRGTGDGYTF

len: 15
j_gene: TRBJ2-5
v_gene: TRBV5-1
CDR3aa: CASSVRRRFQETQYF

len: 13
j_gene: TRBJ1-4
v_gene: TRBV29-1
CDR3aa: CSVRPTGGEKLFF

len: 13
j_gene: TRBJ1-3
v_gene: TRBV13
CDR3aa: CASRGFSGNTIYF

len: 15
j_gene: TRBJ2-5
v_gene: TRBV4-1
CDR3aa: CASSQGILSQETQYF

len: 13
j_gene: TRBJ2-3
v_gene: TRBV29-1
CDR3aa: CSVVGDAEDTQYF

len: 12
j_gene: TRBJ2-2
v_gene: TRBV7-9
CDR3aa: CAKDSSTGELFF

len: 16
j_gene: TRBJ2-1
v_gene: TRBV13
CDR3aa: CASSTSAPLTYNEQFF

len: 15
j_gene: TRBJ1-4
v_gene: TRBV6-5
CDR3aa: CASSPTPATNEKLFF

len: 15
j_gene: TRBJ2-1
v_gene: TRBV4-1
CDR3aa: CASSQDRGLANEQFF

len: 15
j_gene: TRBJ2-3
v_gene: TRBV9
CDR3aa: CASSVAGRVSDTQYF

len: 15
j_gene: TRBJ1-3
v_gene: TRBV7-2
CDR3aa: CASSLSGTSGNTIYF

len: 11
j_gene: TRBJ1-2
v_gene: TRBV5-6
CDR3aa: CASSRLYGYTF

len: 13
j_gene: TRBJ1-6
v_gene: TRBV25-1
CDR3aa: CASSEGGNSPLHF

len: 16
j_gene: TRBJ2-3
v_gene: TRBV7-9
CDR3aa: CASSSDRDRPSDTQYF

len: 12
j_gene: TRBJ2-7
v_gene: TRBV18
CDR3aa: CASSPGSWEQYF

len: 16
j_gene: TRBJ2-1
v_gene: TRBV28
CDR3aa: CASSFFVSPGYNEQFF

len: 15
j_gene: TRBJ2-7
v_gene: TRBV4-3
CDR3aa: CASSKTEQMSYEQYF

len: 14
j_gene: TRBJ2-2
v_gene: TRBV5-1
CDR3aa: CASSMDPNTGELFF

len: 17
j_gene: TRBJ2-2
v_gene: TRBV11-2
CDR3aa: CASSPGGSFLNTGELFF

len: 14
j_gene: TRBJ2-7
v_gene: TRBV6-5
CDR3aa: CASSYLAGGYEQYF

len: 15
j_gene: TRBJ1-4
v_gene: TRBV11-2
CDR3aa: CASSFKTGSGEKLFF

len: 18
j_gene: TRBJ1-4
v_gene: TRBV12-3/TRBV12-4
CDR3aa: CASSLLKAGTEPPGELFF

len: 12
j_gene: TRBJ1-6
v_gene: TRBV28
CDR3aa: CASRFFNSPLHF

len: 13
j_gene: TRBJ2-2
v_gene: TRBV2
CDR3aa: CASSGGPTGELFF

len: 16
j_gene: TRBJ2-1
v_gene: TRBV5-5
CDR3aa: CASSKLWPQGINEQFF

len: 12
j_gene: TRBJ2-5
v_gene: TRBV7-3
CDR3aa: CASSLTEGTQYF

len: 15
j_gene: TRBJ2-1
v_gene: TRBV6-1
CDR3aa: CASNRGDSSYNEQFF

len: 12
j_gene: TRBJ2-1
v_gene: TRBV5-1
CDR3aa: CASSVGRNEQFF

len: 12
j_gene: TRBJ2-4
v_gene: TRBV20-1
CDR3aa: CSAQYQRAIQYF

len: 18
j_gene: TRBJ2-1
v_gene: TRBV12-3/TRBV12-4
CDR3aa: CASSGTGLAGSSYSEQFF

len: 13
j_gene: TRBJ2-5
v_gene: TRBV7-2
CDR3aa: CASSRSVRETQYF

len: 16
j_gene: TRBJ2-7
v_gene: TRBV4-3
CDR3aa: CASSQGVAGGGYEQYF

len: 15
j_gene: TRBJ2-3
v_gene: TRBV14
CDR3aa: CASSQVPLGGDTQYF

len: 15
j_gene: TRBJ2-7
v_gene: TRBV7-2
CDR3aa: CASSIHSTGIYEQYF

len: 15
j_gene: TRBJ2-5
v_gene: TRBV7-9
CDR3aa: CASSLALARKETQYF

len: 14
j_gene: TRBJ2-2
v_gene: TRBV12-3/TRBV12-4
CDR3aa: CASSPTANTGELFF

len: 13
j_gene: TRBJ2-2
v_gene: TRBV20-1
CDR3aa: CSAPTRITGELFF